This T cell receptor beta chain was found in a study of blood T cell repertoires in COVID-19. About the research overall: Sources were T cells, B-cell-depleted T cells, or PBMCs; the material itself was cDNA or gDNA.

How the authors handled the data: The authors estimated nucleated cell counts from reference gene primer amplification. Libraries were prepared by immunoSEQ multiplex PCR; TCRdb keeps only in-frame clonotypes and omits some of them. Clone size and V and J calls were adopted from that table, with D and trimming inferred from the DNA. The sample includes tens of thousands of clones, more than 70% of them seen just once. Germline V gene lookup returns CDR1 MNHEY and CDR2 SMNVEV (reference sequence). The germline V and J ends were trimmed by 3 bases and 4 bases, with 8 bases remaining between them. The CDR3 contains 13 residues.

V gene TRBV27 combines with J gene TRBJ2-3; no clear D. The TCR sequence derives from a woman older than 75 with acute or convalescent COVID-19. Sequencing input: peripheral blood. The CDR3 here is CASSLSFPDTQYF. As DNA, the CDR3 is TGTGCCAGCAGTTTGAGCTTCCCAGATACGCAGTATTTT.